The clone carrying this T cell receptor (beta chain) was recorded a few times. Its cognate antigen is unknown. V trimming: 6 bases; J trimming: 3 bases; junction bases outside the gene matches: 7. CDR3 length: 15 amino acids. Germline V lookup: CDR1 MNHEY, CDR2 SVGAGI. The data stem from a study of identical twins. General observations from the study: Models predicted too little out-of-frame TCR alpha sharing in monozygotic twins.

Only healthy Caucasians were included as donors. cDNA carried unique molecular identifiers, and a universal primer site was added by template switching. TCRdb ran MiXCR on the 5' RACE reads and lists one entry per CDR3 protein. The data contain 1.5 million to 2 million distinct CDR3 sequences, about 31% of them singletons. This sequence originates from a newborn girl in good health. The rearrangement joins TRBV6-5 to TRBJ1-5, with TRBD1 matching 8 bases. The specimen was cord blood. DNA of the CDR3: TGTGCCAGCAGACCGGACAGGGTCGACAATCAGCCCCAGCATTTT. The encoded protein is CASRPDRVDNQPQHF.